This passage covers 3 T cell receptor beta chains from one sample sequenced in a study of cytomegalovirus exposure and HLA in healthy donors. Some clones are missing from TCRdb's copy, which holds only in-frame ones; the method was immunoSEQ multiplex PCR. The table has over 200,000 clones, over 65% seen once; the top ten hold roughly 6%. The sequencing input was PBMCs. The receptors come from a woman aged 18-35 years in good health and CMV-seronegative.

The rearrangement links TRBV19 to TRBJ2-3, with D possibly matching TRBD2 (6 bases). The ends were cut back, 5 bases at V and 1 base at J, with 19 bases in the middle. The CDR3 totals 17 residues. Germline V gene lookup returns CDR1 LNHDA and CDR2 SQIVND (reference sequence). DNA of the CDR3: TGTGCCAGTAGTCATGATTTCGGGGGACTCGGCACAGATACGCAGTATTTT. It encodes CASSHDFGGLGTDTQYF.

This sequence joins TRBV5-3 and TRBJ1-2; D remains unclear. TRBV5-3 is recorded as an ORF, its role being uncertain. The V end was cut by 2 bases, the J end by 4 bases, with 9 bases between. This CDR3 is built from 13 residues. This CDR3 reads CARSFTSSYGYTF. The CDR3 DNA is TGTGCCAGAAGCTTCACTTCATCCTATGGCTACACCTTC.

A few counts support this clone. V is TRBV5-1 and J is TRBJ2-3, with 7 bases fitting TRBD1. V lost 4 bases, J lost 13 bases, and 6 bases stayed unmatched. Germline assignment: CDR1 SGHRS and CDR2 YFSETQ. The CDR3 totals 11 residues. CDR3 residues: CASSIGTEKYF. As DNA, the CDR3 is TGCGCCAGCAGCATCGGGACAGAGAAGTATTTT.